Reported below is one TCR beta chain. This entry comes from a study of blood T cell repertoires in COVID-19. Study-level information: There were acute and convalescent COVID-19 samples, and they came from the United States, Italy and Spain.

Source study methods: For nucleated cells, counts were estimated from reference gene primer amplification. The table came from immunoSEQ multiplex PCR; TCRdb's copy has only in-frame clones and leaves some out. V, J and clone size reflect that table, while D and trimming were determined from the DNA. Here the sample spans a few hundred thousand clones, 70% to 90% being singletons. CDR3 size: 11 residues. CDR1 and CDR2 (germline): SQVTM, ANQGSEA. The V end was cut by 8 bases, the J end by 8 bases, with 15 bases between. The J gene is TRBJ1-2, the V gene TRBV29-1; perhaps TRBD1 as D (6 bases). Sequencing used peripheral blood. The source of this sequence is a woman aged 55-70 years with acute or convalescent COVID-19. CDR3 nucleotides: TGCAGCTTGATGGGGGCGCACGGCTACACCTTC. Translated: CSLMGAHGYTF.